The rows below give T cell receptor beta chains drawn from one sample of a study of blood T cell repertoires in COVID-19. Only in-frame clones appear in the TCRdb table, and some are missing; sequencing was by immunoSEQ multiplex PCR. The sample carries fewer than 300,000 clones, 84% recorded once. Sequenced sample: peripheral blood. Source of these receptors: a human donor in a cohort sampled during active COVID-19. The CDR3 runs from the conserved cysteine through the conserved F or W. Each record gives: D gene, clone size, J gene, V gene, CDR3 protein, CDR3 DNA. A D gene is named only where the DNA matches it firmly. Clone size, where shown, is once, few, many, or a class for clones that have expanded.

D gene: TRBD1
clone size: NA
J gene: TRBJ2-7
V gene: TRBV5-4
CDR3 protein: CASSSRQGHEQYF
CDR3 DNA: TGTGCCAGCAGCTCAAGACAGGGCCACGAGCAGTACTTC

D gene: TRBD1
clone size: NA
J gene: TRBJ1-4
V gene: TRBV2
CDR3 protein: CASSDGQGDEKLFF
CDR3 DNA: TGTGCCAGCAGTGACGGGCAGGGGGATGAAAAACTGTTTTTT

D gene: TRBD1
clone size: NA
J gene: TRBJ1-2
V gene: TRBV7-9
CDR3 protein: CASTAVDRGQGGYGYTF
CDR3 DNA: TGTGCCAGCACCGCGGTCGACCGCGGACAGGGCGGATATGGCTACACCTTC

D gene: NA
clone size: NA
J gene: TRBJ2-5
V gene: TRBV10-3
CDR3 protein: CAISAGSQSRGHETQYF
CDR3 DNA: TGTGCCATCAGTGCAGGGTCCCAATCCAGGGGCCACGAGACCCAGTACTTC

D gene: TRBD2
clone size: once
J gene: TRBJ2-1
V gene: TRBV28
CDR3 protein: CASRPPLAGVHNEQFF
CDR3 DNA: TGTGCCAGCAGGCCCCCCCTGGCGGGGGTTCACAATGAGCAGTTCTTC

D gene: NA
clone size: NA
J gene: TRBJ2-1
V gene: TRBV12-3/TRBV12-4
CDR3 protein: CASSLWTDNEQFF
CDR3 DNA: TGTGCCAGCAGTTTATGGACAGACAATGAGCAGTTCTTC

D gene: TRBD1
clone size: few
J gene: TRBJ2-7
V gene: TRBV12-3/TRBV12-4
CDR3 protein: CATSTGVEQYF
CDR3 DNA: TGTGCCACCTCGACAGGGGTCGAGCAGTACTTC

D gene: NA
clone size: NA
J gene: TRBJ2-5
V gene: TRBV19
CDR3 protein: CASSISGGESLKTQYF
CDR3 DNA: TGTGCCAGTAGTATCAGCGGAGGGGAGAGTTTGAAGACCCAGTACTTC

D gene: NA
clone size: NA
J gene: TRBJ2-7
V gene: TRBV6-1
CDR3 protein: CASSELRGIAPYEQYF
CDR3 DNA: TGTGCCAGCAGTGAACTACGGGGGATAGCCCCCTACGAGCAGTACTTC

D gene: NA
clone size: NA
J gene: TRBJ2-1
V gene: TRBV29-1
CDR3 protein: CSGLLDRYNEQFF
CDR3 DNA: TGCAGCGGGTTACTGGACAGATACAATGAGCAGTTCTTC

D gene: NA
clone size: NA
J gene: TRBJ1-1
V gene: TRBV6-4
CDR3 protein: CASSVSPGGKTEAFF
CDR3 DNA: TGTGCCAGCAGTGTTTCACCGGGGGGTAAGACTGAAGCTTTCTTT

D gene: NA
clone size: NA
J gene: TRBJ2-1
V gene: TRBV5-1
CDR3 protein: CASSLVVDNEQFF
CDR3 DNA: TGCGCCAGCAGCCTGGTAGTGGACAATGAGCAGTTCTTC

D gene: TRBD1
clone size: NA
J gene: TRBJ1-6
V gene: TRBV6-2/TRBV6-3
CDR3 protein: CASSYRGQGNSPLHF
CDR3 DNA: TGTGCCAGCAGTTACAGAGGACAGGGAAATTCACCCCTCCACTTT

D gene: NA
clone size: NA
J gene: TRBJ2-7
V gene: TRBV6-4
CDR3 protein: CASSDISVSLTYEQYF
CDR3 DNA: TGTGCCAGCAGTGACATTAGCGTATCGCTGACCTACGAGCAGTACTTC

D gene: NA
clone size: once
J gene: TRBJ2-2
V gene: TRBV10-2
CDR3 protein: CASREDRMGELFF
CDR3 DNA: TGCGCCAGCAGGGAAGACAGGATGGGGGAGCTGTTTTTT

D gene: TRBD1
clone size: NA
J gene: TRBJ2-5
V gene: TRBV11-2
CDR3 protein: CASSPQDRMPLAQYF
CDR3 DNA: TGTGCCAGCAGCCCACAGGACAGGATGCCGCTGGCCCAGTACTTC

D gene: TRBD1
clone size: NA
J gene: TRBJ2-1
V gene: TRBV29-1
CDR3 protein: CSFSSSRGTVSYNEQFF
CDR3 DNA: TGCAGCTTCTCTTCAAGCCGAGGGACAGTCTCCTACAATGAGCAGTTCTTC

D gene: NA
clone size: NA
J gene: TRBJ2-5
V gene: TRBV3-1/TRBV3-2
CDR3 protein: CASSQVLGGALGATQYF
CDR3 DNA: TGTGCCAGCAGCCAAGTATTGGGGGGAGCCCTAGGCGCGACCCAGTACTTC

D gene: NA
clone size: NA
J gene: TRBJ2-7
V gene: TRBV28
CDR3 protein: CASSLGWQSYEQYF
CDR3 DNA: TGTGCCAGCAGTTTAGGTTGGCAGTCCTACGAGCAGTACTTC

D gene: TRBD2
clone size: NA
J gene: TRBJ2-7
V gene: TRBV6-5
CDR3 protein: CASRASGTRNEQYF
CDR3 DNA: TGTGCCAGCAGAGCCTCCGGGACTAGAAACGAGCAGTACTTC

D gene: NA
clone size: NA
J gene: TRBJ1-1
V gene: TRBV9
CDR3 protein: CASSAQGNTEAFF
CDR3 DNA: TGTGCCAGCAGCGCCCAGGGGAACACTGAAGCTTTCTTT

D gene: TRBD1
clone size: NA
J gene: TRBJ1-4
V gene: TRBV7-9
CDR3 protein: CASSATGTGGNEKLFF
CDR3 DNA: TGTGCCAGCAGCGCCACAGGGACAGGGGGTAATGAAAAACTGTTTTTT

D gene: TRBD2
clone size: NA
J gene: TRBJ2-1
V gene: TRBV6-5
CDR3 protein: CASSYTTSSYNEQFF
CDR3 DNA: TGTGCCAGCAGTTATACGACTAGCTCGTACAATGAGCAGTTCTTC

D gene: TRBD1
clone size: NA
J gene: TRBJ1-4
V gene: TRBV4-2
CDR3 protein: CASSQERTGYEKLFF
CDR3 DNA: TGTGCCAGCAGCCAAGAGAGGACAGGGTATGAAAAACTGTTTTTT

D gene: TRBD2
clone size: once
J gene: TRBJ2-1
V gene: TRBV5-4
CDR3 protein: CASSTGTSGRTYNEQFF
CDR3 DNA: TGTGCCAGCAGCACCGGGACTAGCGGGAGGACCTACAATGAGCAGTTCTTC

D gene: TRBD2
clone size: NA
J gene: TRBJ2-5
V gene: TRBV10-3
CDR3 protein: CAISESGGGETQYF
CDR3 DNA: TGTGCCATCAGTGAAAGTGGGGGGGGTGAGACCCAGTACTTC

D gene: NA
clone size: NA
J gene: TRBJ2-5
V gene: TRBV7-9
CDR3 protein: CASSPQGWSEETQYF
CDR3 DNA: TGTGCCAGCAGCCCCCAGGGATGGAGCGAAGAGACCCAGTACTTC

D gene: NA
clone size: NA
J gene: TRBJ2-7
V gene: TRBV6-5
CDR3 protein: CASRNPGTLSDEQYF
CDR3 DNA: TGTGCCAGCAGGAACCCCGGGACTCTCTCCGACGAGCAGTACTTC

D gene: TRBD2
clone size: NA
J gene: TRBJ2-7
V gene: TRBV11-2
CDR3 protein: CASSLGLGSYEQYF
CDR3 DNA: TGTGCCAGCAGTCTGGGACTAGGCTCCTACGAGCAGTACTTC

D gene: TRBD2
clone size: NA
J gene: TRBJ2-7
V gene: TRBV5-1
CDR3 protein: CASSLLAGGPNEQYF
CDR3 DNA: TGCGCCAGCAGCTTGTTAGCGGGAGGGCCGAACGAGCAGTACTTC

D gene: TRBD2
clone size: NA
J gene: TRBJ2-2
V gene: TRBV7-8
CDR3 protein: CASSYPGLAGGPTGELFF
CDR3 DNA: TGTGCCAGCAGCTATCCGGGACTAGCGGGGGGACCCACCGGGGAGCTGTTTTTT

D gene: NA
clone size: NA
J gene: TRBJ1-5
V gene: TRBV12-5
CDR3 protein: CASGTDTVYSNQPQHF
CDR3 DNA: TGTGCTAGTGGAACGGACACCGTATATAGCAATCAGCCCCAGCATTTT

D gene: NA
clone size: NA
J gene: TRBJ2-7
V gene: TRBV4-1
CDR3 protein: CASSQEGTPIYEQYF
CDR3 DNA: TGCGCCAGCAGCCAAGAGGGGACTCCGATCTACGAGCAGTACTTC

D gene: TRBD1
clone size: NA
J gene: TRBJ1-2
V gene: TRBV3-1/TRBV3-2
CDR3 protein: CASSSQQGYGYTF
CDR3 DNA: TGTGCCAGCAGCTCACAACAGGGGTATGGCTACACCTTC

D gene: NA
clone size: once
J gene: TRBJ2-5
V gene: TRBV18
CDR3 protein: CASSPRLPETQYF
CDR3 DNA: TGTGCCAGCTCACCACGACTACCAGAGACCCAGTACTTC

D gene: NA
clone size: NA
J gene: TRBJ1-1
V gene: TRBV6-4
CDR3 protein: CASSDSANTEAFF
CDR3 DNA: TGTGCCAGCAGTGACTCGGCGAACACTGAAGCTTTCTTT

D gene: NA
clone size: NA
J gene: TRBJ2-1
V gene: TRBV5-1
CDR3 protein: CASSLLEGGPYNEQFF
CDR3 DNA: TGCGCCAGCAGCTTACTAGAGGGAGGTCCCTACAATGAGCAGTTCTTC

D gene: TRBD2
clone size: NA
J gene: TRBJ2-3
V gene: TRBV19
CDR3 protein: CASSILAGPTISTDTQYF
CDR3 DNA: TGTGCCAGTAGCATTCTAGCGGGGCCCACTATTAGCACAGATACGCAGTATTTT

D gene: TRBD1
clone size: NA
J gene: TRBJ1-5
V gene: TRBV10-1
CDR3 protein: CASSEHRGPYQPQHF
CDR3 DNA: TGCGCCAGCAGTGAGCACAGGGGGCCCTATCAGCCCCAGCATTTT

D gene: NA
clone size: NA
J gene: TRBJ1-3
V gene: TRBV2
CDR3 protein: CASRAPRTASGNTIYF
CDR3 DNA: TGTGCCAGCAGGGCCCCCCGGACAGCCTCTGGAAACACCATATATTTT

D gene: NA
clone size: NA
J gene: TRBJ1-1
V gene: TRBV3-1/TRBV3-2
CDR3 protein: CASRPRGRGTEAFF
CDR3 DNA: TGTGCCAGCAGACCCCGTGGACGGGGCACTGAAGCTTTCTTT

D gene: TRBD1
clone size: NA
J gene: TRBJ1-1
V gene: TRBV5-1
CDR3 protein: CASWDRGIGTEAFF
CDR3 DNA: TGCGCCAGCTGGGACAGGGGAATAGGAACTGAAGCTTTCTTT

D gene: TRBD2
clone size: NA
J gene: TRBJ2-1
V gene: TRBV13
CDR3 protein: CASSLGVQRGLRSYNEQFF
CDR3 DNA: TGTGCCAGCAGCTTAGGCGTGCAGCGGGGGCTGCGATCCTACAATGAGCAGTTCTTC

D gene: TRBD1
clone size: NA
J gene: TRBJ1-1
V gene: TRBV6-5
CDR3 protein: CASRGDRATEAFF
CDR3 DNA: TGTGCCAGCAGGGGGGACAGGGCCACTGAAGCTTTCTTT

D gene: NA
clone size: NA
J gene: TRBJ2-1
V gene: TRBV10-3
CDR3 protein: CAGARSSYNEQFF
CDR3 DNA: TGTGCCGGCGCTAGGTCGTCCTACAATGAGCAGTTCTTC

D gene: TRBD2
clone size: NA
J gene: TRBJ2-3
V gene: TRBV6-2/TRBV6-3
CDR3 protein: CASSSPRWTSGASTDTQYF
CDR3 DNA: TGTGCCAGCAGTTCACCTCGTTGGACTAGCGGGGCTAGCACAGATACGCAGTATTTT

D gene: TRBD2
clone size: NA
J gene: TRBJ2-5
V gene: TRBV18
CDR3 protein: CASSSLAGGQETQYF
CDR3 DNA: TGTGCCAGCTCATCACTAGCGGGGGGACAAGAGACCCAGTACTTC

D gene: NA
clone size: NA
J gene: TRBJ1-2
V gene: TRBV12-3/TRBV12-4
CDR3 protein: CASSLANYGYTF
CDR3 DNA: TGTGCCAGCAGTTTGGCAAACTATGGCTACACCTTC

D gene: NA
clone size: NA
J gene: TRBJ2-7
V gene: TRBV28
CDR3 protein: CASTRVGGTPYEQYF
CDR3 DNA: TGTGCCAGCACCCGGGTCGGGGGAACGCCCTACGAGCAGTACTTC

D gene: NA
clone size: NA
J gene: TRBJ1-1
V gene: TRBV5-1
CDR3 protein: CASVRAGGNTEAFF
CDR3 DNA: TGCGCCAGCGTCCGAGCGGGGGGCAACACTGAAGCTTTCTTT

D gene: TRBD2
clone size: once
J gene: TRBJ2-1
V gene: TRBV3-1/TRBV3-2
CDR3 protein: CASSQASGTSVYNEQFF
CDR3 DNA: TGTGCCAGCAGCCAAGCATCCGGGACTAGCGTTTACAATGAGCAGTTCTTC

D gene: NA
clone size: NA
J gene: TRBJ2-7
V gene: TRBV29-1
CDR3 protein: CSVETGTTYEQYF
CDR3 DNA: TGCAGCGTTGAAACAGGGACTACCTACGAGCAGTACTTC